This TCR beta chain derives from a study of blood T cell repertoires in COVID-19. Study information: From T cells, B-cell-depleted T cells, or PBMCs came the material, which was cDNA or gDNA.

Original methodology: Reference gene primer amplification gave estimated nucleated cell counts. The protocol was immunoSEQ multiplex PCR, while the TCRdb copy is restricted to in-frame clones and leaves out a portion. The V and J calls and clone size were taken over from that table, and D and trimming were inferred from the DNA. The profile shows approximately 310,000 clones, 89% of them singletons. Participants' own reports of clinical history determined their cohort assignment. Cohort 3 recovery required two negative PCRs, clearance, or symptom resolution. The CDR3 is made up of 16 amino acids. The germline V gene encodes CDR1 SGHDT and CDR2 YYEEEE. Germline trimming cut 1 base from V and 8 bases from J; bases unmatched to any gene: 14.

Sequenced: PBMCs or T cells enriched from blood (not recorded which). The chain joins TRBV5-6 to TRBJ1-2; 7 bases match TRBD1. The TCR comes from a man aged 60 to 75 who had recovered from COVID-19. In DNA form, the CDR3 reads TGTGCCAGCAGCTTGAGGACAGGCTTGTCCCTAGGGGGCTACACCTTC. Residues: CASSLRTGLSLGGYTF.